This T cell receptor beta chain was identified in a study of blood T cells in healthy people across ages (dated by TCRdb to the mid-2010s). Some background on the complete study: In model experiments, template switching captured roughly one uniquely barcoded TCR beta cDNA molecule for every two T cells. Age-related changes in TCR beta repertoire diversity were measured in the study by deep sequencing normalized with unique cDNA molecular identifiers. The donors were divided into four age groups: young (average about 15 years), middle-aged (over 35), aged (approximately 62) and long-lived (approximately 74). To avoid experimental bias, donors of different ages were spread randomly across the sequencing lanes. Using the same blood draw, the study looked at two additional independent replicas of 1 million unique cDNA reads for two donors, one aged 18 to 30 and the other aged 80 or older. Summary of the overall study and its limitations: There was a strong correlation between observed TCR beta diversity and the percentage of naive T cells measured by flow cytometry. Compared with the aged group, the long-lived group had more naive CD4+ T cells, fewer expanded clones and increased TCR diversity, suggesting age selection. Estimates of total diversity based on one million sequenced T cells were considered lower bounds and underestimates. Observed TCR beta diversity per million T cells fell roughly linearly with age, and a significant reduction was already apparent by age about 43. Bulk unsorted PBMC profiling prevented conclusive comparison of naive and antigen-experienced compartments. Donor CMV infection status was unknown, potentially confounding age-related changes in expanded clonotypes.

Preparation of the library involved 5' RACE. The reads were generated on an Illumina HiSeq 2500. A second PCR of roughly 7 to 11 cycles was performed with a sample-barcoded 5' primer and a J-beta primer mix. Each TCR beta cDNA molecule received a unique molecular identifier from a template-switch 5' adaptor carrying 12 random nucleotides. Each sample yielded at least 2.5 million CDR3-containing paired-end reads. The Mint cDNA synthesis kit, primed by a TRBC-specific oligonucleotide, was used to synthesize first-strand cDNA from all RNA. Following uracil-DNA glycosylase treatment, a first 18-cycle PCR with universal primers M1SS and BC2_uni_R was performed on all cDNA. In the authors' own workflow: For normalization, 1 million high-quality reads were randomly selected from each sample, with every read carrying a distinct molecular identifier. Reads with shared molecular identifiers were discarded instead of being binned into consensus sequences. MiTCR, run with a Q25 quality threshold and the strictest error-elimination algorithm, handled CDR3 identification, clonotype clustering and error correction. Lower-bound total TCR beta diversity was estimated with a nonparametric unseen species model using Euler transformation. TCRdb reprocessed the public reads (quality trimming at Q25 with fastp, clone calling with MiXCR) and kept in-frame beta chains. When rows share a CDR3 protein, they turn into one entry using the most common DNA and genes. The V and J calls, along with clone size, are taken from TCRdb and not from the paper's own processing. The sample has approximately 1,100,000 distinct CDR3 sequences on record, under 45% of them singletons. The ten largest make up about 20% of the sample.

Donors were a few dozen systemically healthy Caucasian individuals from Russia aged roughly 6 to 100 years. Each donor gave 8 to 10 milliliters of peripheral blood, drawn into EDTA-treated Vacutainer tubes. Ficoll-Paque density-gradient centrifugation was used to isolate PBMCs, with at least 7 million obtained per sample. Trizol reagent was used to extract total RNA from PBMCs, with at least 5.5 micrograms per sample. For every donor, an aliquot of PBMCs went through flow cytometry to measure the percentages of naive CD45RAhigh/CD27high T cells. Many counts were recorded for this clonotype. Its binding antigen is unknown. There are no base qualities to consult, and no much larger clone falls within one base. The clonotype was recovered from a woman aged 60-70 years in good health. Sequencing was performed on blood.

CDR3 region: CASSSRPPGTRYNEQFF. The bases read TGTGCCAGCAGCTCCCGCCCACCCGGGACTAGATACAATGAGCAGTTCTTC. This sequence uses TRBV7-9 and TRBJ2-1; 8 nucleotides in the junction match TRBD2. Clipping removes 4 bases from V and 4 bases from J, with 12 as the unmatched junction base count. Its CDR3 holds 17 amino acids, cysteine through phenylalanine. Of all the DNA, just the CDR3 is kept, 51 bases in frame from base 1. The CDR1 and CDR2 encoded by the germline V gene (reference sequence) are SEHNR and FQNEAQ.